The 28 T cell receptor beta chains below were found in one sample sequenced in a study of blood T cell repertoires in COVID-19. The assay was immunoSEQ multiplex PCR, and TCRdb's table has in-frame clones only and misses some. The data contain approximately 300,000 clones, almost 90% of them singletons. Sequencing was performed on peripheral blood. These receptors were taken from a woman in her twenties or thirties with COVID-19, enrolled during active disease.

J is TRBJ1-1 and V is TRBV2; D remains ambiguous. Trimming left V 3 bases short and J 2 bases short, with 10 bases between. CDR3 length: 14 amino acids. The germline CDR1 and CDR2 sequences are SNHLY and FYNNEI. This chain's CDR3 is CASSEWQFNTEAFF. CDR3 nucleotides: TGTGCCAGCAGTGAGTGGCAGTTTAACACTGAAGCTTTCTTT.

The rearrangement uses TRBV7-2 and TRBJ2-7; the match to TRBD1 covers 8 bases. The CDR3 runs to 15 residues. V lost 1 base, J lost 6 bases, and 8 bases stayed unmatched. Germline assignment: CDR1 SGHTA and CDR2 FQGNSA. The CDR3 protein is CASSLVSRQGSEQYF. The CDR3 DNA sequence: TGTGCCAGCAGCTTAGTTTCCCGACAGGGGAGCGAGCAGTACTTC.

CDR3 in amino acids: CAISEPEAPWEQYF. As DNA, the CDR3 is TGTGCCATCAGTGAGCCGGAGGCCCCTTGGGAGCAGTACTTC. J is TRBJ2-7 and V is TRBV10-3, with D possibly matching TRBD2 (5 bases). This CDR3 has 14 amino acids. The ends were cut back, 2 bases at V and 7 bases at J, with 15 bases in the middle. Germline CDR1 ENHRY, CDR2 SYGVKD.

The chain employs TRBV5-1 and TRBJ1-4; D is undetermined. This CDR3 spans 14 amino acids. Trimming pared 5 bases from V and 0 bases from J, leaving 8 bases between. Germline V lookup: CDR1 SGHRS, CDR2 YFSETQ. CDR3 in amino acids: CASRRAATNEKLFF. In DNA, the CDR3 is TGCGCCAGCAGGCGGGCAGCAACTAATGAAAAACTGTTTTTT. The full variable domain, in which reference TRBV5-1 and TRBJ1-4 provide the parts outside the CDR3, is KAGVTQTPRYLIKTRGQQVTLSCSPISGHRSVSWYQQTPGQGLQFLFEYFSETQRNKGNFPGRFSGRQFSNSRSEMNVSTLELGDSALYLCASRRAATNEKLFFGSGTQLSVL.

CDR3 bases: TGTGCCAGCAGCGTAGCACCCAGGGTCTATGGCTACACCTTC. Its translation is CASSVAPRVYGYTF. The chain has TRBV9 and TRBJ1-2, with D perhaps matching TRBD1 (5 bases). The germline V gene has CDR1 SGDLS and CDR2 YYNGEE. Between the trimmed V and J ends, which lost 0 bases and 4 bases, there was a span of 10 bases. This CDR3 has 14 amino acids.

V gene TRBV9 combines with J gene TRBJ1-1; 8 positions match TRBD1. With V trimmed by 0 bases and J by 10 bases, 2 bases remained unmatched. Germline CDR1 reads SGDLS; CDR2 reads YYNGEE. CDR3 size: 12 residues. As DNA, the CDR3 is TGTGCCAGCAGCGTAGATGGGACAGGAGCTTTCTTT. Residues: CASSVDGTGAFF. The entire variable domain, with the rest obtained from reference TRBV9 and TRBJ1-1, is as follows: DSGVTQTPKHLITATGQRVTLRCSPRSGDLSVYWYQQSLDQGLQFLIQYYNGEERAKGNILERFSAQQFPDLHSELNLSSLELGDSALYFCASSVDGTGAFFGQGTRLTVV.

The CDR3 DNA reads TGTGCCAGCAGCGTAGGCAGCGGGACGAACACCGGGGAGCTGTTTTTT. This encodes CASSVGSGTNTGELFF. This chain uses TRBV9 with TRBJ2-2; TRBD2 matches 7 bases. The junction had 2 bases not matched to a gene; V was cut back by 0 bases and J by 0 bases. The CDR3 totals 16 residues. CDR1 is SGDLS and CDR2 is YYNGEE in the germline V gene.

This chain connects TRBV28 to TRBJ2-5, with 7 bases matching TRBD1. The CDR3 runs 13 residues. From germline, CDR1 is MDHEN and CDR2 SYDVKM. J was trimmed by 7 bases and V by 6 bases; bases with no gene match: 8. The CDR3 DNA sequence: TGTGCCAGCAGACCCGGGACAGAGAGGACCCAGTACTTC. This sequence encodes CASRPGTERTQYF.

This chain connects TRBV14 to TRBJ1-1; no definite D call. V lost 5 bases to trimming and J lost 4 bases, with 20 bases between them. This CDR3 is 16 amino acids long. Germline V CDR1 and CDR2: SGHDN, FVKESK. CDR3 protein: CASSLVGKTRGTEAFF. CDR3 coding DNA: TGTGCCAGCAGCTTGGTGGGGAAAACTCGGGGCACTGAAGCTTTCTTT.

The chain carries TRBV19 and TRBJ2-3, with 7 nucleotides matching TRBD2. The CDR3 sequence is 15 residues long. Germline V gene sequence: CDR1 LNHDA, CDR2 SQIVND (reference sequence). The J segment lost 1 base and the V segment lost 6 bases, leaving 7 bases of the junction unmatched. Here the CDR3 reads CASRSGGVGTDTQYF. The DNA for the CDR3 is TGTGCCAGTAGATCGGGGGGAGTAGGCACAGATACGCAGTATTTT. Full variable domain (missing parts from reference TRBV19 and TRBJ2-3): DGGITQSPKYLFRKEGQNVTLSCEQNLNHDAMYWYRQDPGQGLRLIYYSQIVNDFQKGDIAEGYSVSREKKESFPLTVTSAQKNPTAFYLCASRSGGVGTDTQYFGPGTRLTVL.

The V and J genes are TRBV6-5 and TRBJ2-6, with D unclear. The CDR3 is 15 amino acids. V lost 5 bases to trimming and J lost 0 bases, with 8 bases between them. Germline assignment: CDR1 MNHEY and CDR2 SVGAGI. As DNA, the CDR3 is TGTGCCAGCAGTCGTCCCCTCTCTGGGGCCAACGTCCTGACTTTC. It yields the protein CASSRPLSGANVLTF.

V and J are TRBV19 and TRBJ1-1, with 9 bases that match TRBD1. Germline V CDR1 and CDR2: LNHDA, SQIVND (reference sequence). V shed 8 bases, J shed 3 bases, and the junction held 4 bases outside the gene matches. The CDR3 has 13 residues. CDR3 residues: CASGDRGYTEAFF. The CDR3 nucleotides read TGTGCCAGTGGCGACAGGGGGTACACTGAAGCTTTCTTT.

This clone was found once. The CDR3 sequence: CASSPARGYNEQFF. CDR3 in DNA: TGTGCCAGCAGCCCCGCTAGGGGGTACAATGAGCAGTTCTTC. The V gene is TRBV28, the J gene TRBJ2-1; the D gene is possibly TRBD1 (6 bases). In germline, CDR1 is MDHEN, CDR2 SYDVKM. V lost 6 bases and J 4 bases, leaving 13 bases between the germline ends. The CDR3 has 14 amino acids.

The CDR3 protein is CASSDFAGAYNEQFF. CDR3 nucleotide sequence: TGTGCCAGCAGTGACTTTGCTGGGGCGTACAATGAGCAGTTCTTC. The chain is built from TRBV6-4 and TRBJ2-1, with a weak D call TRBD1 (5 bases). V lost 1 base and J lost 4, with 11 bases in between. CDR3 length equals 15 residues. The germline V gene has CDR1 MRHNA and CDR2 SNTAGT.

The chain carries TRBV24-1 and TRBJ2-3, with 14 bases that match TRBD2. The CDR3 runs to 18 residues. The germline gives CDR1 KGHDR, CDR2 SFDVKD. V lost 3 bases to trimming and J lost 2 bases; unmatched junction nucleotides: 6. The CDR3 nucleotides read TGTGCCACCAGTGATACCGGGACTAGCGGGAGCTACACAGATACGCAGTATTTT. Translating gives CATSDTGTSGSYTDTQYF.

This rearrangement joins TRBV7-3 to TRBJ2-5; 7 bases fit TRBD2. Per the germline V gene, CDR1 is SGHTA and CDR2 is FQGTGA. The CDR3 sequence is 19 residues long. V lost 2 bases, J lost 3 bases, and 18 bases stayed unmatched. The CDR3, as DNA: TGTGCCAGCAGCTTAGGTGGCGGGACTACCCTCCCCGTTAAAGAGACCCAGTACTTC. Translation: CASSLGGGTTLPVKETQYF.

CDR3 amino acids: CASSHQRGDTNYGYTF. The CDR3 DNA reads TGCGCCAGCAGCCATCAAAGAGGGGACACCAACTATGGCTACACCTTC. V gene TRBV4-1 combines with J gene TRBJ1-2, with D tentatively TRBD1 (6 bases). Germline CDR1 and CDR2: MGHRA and YSYEKL. V gave up 3 bases and J gave up 2 bases, with 16 bases separating them. The CDR3 is made up of 16 amino acids.

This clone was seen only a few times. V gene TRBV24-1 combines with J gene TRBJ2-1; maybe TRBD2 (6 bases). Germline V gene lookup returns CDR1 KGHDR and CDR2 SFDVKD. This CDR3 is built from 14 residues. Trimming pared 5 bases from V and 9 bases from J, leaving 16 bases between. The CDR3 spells CATSAGAGSGEQFF. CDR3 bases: TGTGCCACCAGTGCGGGAGCCGGGTCGGGTGAGCAGTTCTTC.

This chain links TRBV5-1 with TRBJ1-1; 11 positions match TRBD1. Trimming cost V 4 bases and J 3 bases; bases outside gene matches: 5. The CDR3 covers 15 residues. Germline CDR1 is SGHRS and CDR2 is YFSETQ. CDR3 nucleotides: TGCGCCAGCAGCGCCGGGACAGGGGGGTACACTGAAGCTTTCTTT. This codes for CASSAGTGGYTEAFF.

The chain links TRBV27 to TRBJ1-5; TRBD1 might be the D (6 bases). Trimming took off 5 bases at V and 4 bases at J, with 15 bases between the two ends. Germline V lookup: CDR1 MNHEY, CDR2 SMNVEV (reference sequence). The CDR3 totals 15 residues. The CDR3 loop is CASSHRWDINQPQHF. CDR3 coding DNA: TGTGCCAGCAGTCATCGATGGGACATAAATCAGCCCCAGCATTTT.

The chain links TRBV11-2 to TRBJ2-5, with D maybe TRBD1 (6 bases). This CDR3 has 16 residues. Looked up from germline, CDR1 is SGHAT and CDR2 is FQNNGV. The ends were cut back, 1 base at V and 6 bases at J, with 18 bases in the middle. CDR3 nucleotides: TGTGCCAGCAGCTTAGGAAGTGGTAGGGGGTTGAAGACCCAGTACTTC. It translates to CASSLGSGRGLKTQYF.

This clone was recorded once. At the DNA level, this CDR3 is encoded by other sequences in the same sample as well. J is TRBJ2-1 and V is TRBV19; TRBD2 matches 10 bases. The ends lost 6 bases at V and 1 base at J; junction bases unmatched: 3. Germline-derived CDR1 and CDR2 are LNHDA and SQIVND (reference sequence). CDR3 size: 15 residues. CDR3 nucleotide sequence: TGTGCCAGTAGCCGGACTAGCGGATCCTACAATGAGCAGTTCTTC. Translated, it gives CASSRTSGSYNEQFF.

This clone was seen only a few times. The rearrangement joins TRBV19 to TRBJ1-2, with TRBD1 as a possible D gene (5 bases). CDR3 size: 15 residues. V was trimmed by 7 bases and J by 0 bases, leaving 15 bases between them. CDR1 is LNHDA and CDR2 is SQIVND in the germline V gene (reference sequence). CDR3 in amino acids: CASTVPGKSNYGYTF. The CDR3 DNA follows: TGTGCCAGTACCGTTCCAGGGAAGTCTAACTATGGCTACACCTTC. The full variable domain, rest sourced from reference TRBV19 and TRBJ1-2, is DGGITQSPKYLFRKEGQNVTLSCEQNLNHDAMYWYRQDPGQGLRLIYYSQIVNDFQKGDIAEGYSVSREKKESFPLTVTSAQKNPTAFYLCASTVPGKSNYGYTFGSGTRLTVV.

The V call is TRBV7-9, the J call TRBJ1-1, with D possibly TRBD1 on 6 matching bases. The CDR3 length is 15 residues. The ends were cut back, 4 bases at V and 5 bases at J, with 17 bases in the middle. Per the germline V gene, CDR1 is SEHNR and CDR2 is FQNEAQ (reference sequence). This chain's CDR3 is CASSSNWGGRTEAFF. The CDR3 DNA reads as TGTGCCAGCAGCTCAAACTGGGGGGGCAGGACTGAAGCTTTCTTT.

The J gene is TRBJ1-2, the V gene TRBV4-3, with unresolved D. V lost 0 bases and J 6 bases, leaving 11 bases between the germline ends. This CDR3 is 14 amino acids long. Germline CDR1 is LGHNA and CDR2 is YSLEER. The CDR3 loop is CASSQDRLTNGYTF. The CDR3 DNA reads TGCGCCAGCAGCCAAGATCGTCTCACTAATGGCTACACCTTC.

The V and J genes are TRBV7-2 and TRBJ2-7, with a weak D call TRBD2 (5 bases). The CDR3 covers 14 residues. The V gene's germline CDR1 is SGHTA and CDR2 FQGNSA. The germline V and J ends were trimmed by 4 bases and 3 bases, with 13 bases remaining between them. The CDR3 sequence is CASSSGDRHYEQYF. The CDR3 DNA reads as TGTGCCAGCAGCTCCGGGGATCGGCACTACGAGCAGTACTTC.

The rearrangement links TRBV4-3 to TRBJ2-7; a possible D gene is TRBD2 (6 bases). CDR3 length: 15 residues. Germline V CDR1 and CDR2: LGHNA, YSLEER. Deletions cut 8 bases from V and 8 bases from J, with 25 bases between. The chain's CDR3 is CASAGRGDLFYQQYF. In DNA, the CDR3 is TGCGCCAGCGCGGGAAGGGGCGACCTATTCTATCAGCAGTACTTC.

The CDR3, as DNA: TGTGCCAGCAGCCCGGAGGGACGGAGCACTGAAGCTTTCTTT. Encoded protein: CASSPEGRSTEAFF. The gene calls are TRBV9 and TRBJ1-1; possibly TRBD1 for D (5 bases). This CDR3 has 14 residues. Trimming took off 4 bases at V and 4 bases at J, with 14 bases between the two ends. The germline gives CDR1 SGDLS, CDR2 YYNGEE.